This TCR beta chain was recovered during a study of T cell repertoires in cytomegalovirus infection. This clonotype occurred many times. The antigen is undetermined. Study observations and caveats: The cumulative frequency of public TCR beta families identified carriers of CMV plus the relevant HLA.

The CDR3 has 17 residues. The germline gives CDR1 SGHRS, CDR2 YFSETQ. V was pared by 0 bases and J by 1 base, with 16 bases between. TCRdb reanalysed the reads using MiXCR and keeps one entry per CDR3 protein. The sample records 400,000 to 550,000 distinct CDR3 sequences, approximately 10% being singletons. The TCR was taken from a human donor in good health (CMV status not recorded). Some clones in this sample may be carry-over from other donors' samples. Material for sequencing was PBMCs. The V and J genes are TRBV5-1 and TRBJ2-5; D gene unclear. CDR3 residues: CASSLVKSWALQETQYF. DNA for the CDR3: TGCGCCAGCAGCTTGGTAAAGAGCTGGGCACTCCAAGAGACCCAGTACTTC.